A single sample gave rise to the 8 T cell receptor beta chains below, sequenced in a study of blood T cell repertoires in COVID-19 (dated by TCRdb to the early 2020s). Libraries were made using the immunoSEQ multiplex PCR assay. TCRdb carries this immuneACCESS record with in-frame sequences only. Its versions omit some clonotypes, under half of them owing to an unresolved V gene in the studies checked, with the rest unexplained. Within this sample are about 280,000 clones, with 80% to 90% of them counted one time only. The ten biggest clones cover 11% of the sample. The specimen sequenced was peripheral blood. Receptor source: a woman aged 70-85 years with acute or convalescent COVID-19.

The chain carries TRBV12-5 and TRBJ1-1; tentatively, D is TRBD1 (5 bases). In germline, CDR1 is LGHNT, CDR2 FRNRAP. The CDR3 runs 14 residues. V was trimmed by 1 base and J by 1 base, leaving 7 bases between them. The CDR3 here is CASGLGGTNTEAFF. The CDR3 DNA reads as TGTGCTAGTGGTTTGGGGGGCACGAACACTGAAGCTTTCTTT.

The CDR3 here is CASSAPSGGQYNEQFF. CDR3 in DNA: TGTGCCAGCAGCGCCCCTAGCGGGGGGCAGTACAATGAGCAGTTCTTC. The chain is built from TRBV2 and TRBJ2-1; 11 nucleotides line up with TRBD2. This CDR3 contains 16 residues. With V trimmed by 6 bases and J by 4 bases, 8 bases remained unmatched. Germline CDR1 and CDR2: SNHLY and FYNNEI.

This chain uses TRBV19 with TRBJ1-5; D call uncertain. The V gene's germline CDR1 is LNHDA and CDR2 SQIVND (reference sequence). V lost 3 bases, J lost 2 bases, and 8 bases lay in between. The CDR3 is made up of 14 amino acids. In DNA form, the CDR3 reads TGTGCCAGTAGTATGAGGGAGGGCAATCAGCCCCAGCATTTT. Protein sequence: CASSMREGNQPQHF.

This chain joins TRBV9 and TRBJ2-2, with TRBD1 as a possible D gene (5 bases). In germline, CDR1 is SGDLS, CDR2 YYNGEE. V lost 0 bases and J lost 0, with 9 bases in between. The CDR3 is 16 amino acids. As DNA, the CDR3 is TGTGCCAGCAGCGTAGAAGGGGCAGCGAACACCGGGGAGCTGTTTTTT. Encoded protein: CASSVEGAANTGELFF.

The chain joins TRBV19 to TRBJ1-1, with 7 bases aligning to TRBD1. Germline V gene sequence: CDR1 LNHDA, CDR2 SQIVND (reference sequence). The CDR3 spans 14 residues. The V gene end was trimmed by 6 bases and the J gene end by 6 bases; junction bases not matched to a gene: 10. CDR3: CASSPGTELPEAFF. As DNA, the CDR3 is TGTGCCAGTAGCCCCGGGACAGAGCTCCCTGAAGCTTTCTTT.

Here the CDR3 reads CASSQSDEQFF. The CDR3 DNA is TGTGCCAGCAGCCAATCCGATGAGCAGTTCTTC. The genes are TRBV3-1 (or the pseudogene TRBV3-2) and TRBJ2-1; D not certain. The V gene lost 2 bases and the J gene lost 8 bases, with 4 bases spanning the gap. The CDR3 totals 11 residues. Germline V gene sequence: CDR1 LGHDT, CDR2 YNNKEL (reference sequence).

The V gene is TRBV19, the J gene TRBJ2-3; TRBD1 matches 7 bases. Germline values: CDR1 LNHDA, CDR2 SQIVND (reference sequence). The CDR3 contains 14 residues. The junction had 7 bases not matched to a gene; V was cut back by 8 bases and J by 2 bases. CDR3 in DNA: TGTGCCAGTCAGACAGGGATATACACAGATACGCAGTATTTT. Residues: CASQTGIYTDTQYF.

This chain connects TRBV2 to TRBJ1-4; possible D gene TRBD1, 6 bases. Germline V gene sequence: CDR1 SNHLY, CDR2 FYNNEI. The V end lost 1 base, the J end lost 7 bases, and 10 bases lay between the germline ends. The CDR3 is 14 residues long. The CDR3 DNA is TGTGCCAGCAGTGAAGGGCGAGGGGGTGAAAAACTGTTTTTT. Protein product: CASSEGRGGEKLFF.